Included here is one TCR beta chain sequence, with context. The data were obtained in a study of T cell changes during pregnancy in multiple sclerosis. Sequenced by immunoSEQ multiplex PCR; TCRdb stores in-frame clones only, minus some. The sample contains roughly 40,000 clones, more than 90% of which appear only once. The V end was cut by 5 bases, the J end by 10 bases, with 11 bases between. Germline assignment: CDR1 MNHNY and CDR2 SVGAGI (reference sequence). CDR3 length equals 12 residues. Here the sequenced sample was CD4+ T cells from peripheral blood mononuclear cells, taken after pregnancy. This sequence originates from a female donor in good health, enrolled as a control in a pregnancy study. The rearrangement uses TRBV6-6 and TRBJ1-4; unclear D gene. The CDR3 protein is CASSSRPIKLFF. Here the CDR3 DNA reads TGTGCCAGCAGTAGCAGGCCAATAAAACTGTTTTTT.